This T cell receptor (beta chain) was identified during a study of blood T cells in healthy people across ages. Study findings and constraints: Leaving the PBMCs unsorted stopped any conclusive comparison of naive versus antigen-experienced cells.

About this clonotype: Its antigen is currently unknown.

For the second PCR, which ran for about 6 to 11 cycles, a sample-barcoded 5' primer and a J-beta primer mix were used. TCRdb fed the 5' RACE reads into MiXCR, producing one record per CDR3 protein. The sample has some 1.6 million distinct CDR3 sequences, around 36% seen once. V was pared by 4 bases and J by 8 bases, with 19 bases between. The CDR3 sequence is 15 residues long. Germline CDR1 is SGDLS and CDR2 is YYNGEE. This chain uses TRBV9 with TRBJ2-1; D might be TRBD2 (5 bases). The sample taken for sequencing was blood. This clonotype originated in a woman between 25 and 40 years old in good health. CDR3 sequence: CASSPRTQTVYEQFF. CDR3 DNA: TGTGCCAGCAGCCCGCGGACTCAAACTGTGTATGAGCAGTTCTTC.